This note documents a single TCR beta chain sequence. Its antigen specificity is not known. No base quality values were provided; no much bigger clone lies one nucleotide off. According to the germline V gene, CDR1 reads KGHSH and CDR2 reads LQKENI. The CDR3, cysteine through phenylalanine, is 15 amino acids long. The read is trimmed to its CDR3 DNA, 45 bases read in frame from base 1. From V the trimming removes 7 bases and from J it removes 2 bases, while the gene matches leave 11 bases of the junction unaccounted for. The entry originates in a study of PD-L1 blockade in urothelial cancer listed by TCRdb under 2017. Describing the broader study: Every patient began therapy at some point between 2013 and 2015 and was given atezolizumab 1,200 mg intravenously every 3 weeks. Progression-free survival longer than 6 months counted as durable clinical benefit, and TCR features were additionally tested against both progression-free and overall survival. Blood samples gave median yields of about 150,000 T cells and tens of thousands of unique TCRs, along with a median clonality of 0.080. Patients had an ECOG performance status of 0 or 1 and had received between 0 and 3 prior chemotherapy regimens. In the same patients, pretreatment tumors underwent whole exome sequencing and RNA sequencing in addition to TCR sequencing. Pretreatment tumor samples, along with matched peripheral blood serially collected before and after atezolizumab treatment, were subjected to TCR sequencing. About 85% of the roughly 29 patients were identified as males with urothelial cancer of bladder origin, and a prior smoking history was reported by 18 of 29 patients. Somatic, immune and clinical correlates of response to PD-L1 blockade with atezolizumab in urothelial cancer were the focus of an exploratory multi-omic analysis. Over 28 patients had pretreatment blood TCR-seq, about 24 had at least one posttreatment blood collection, and about 24 had tumor TCR-seq. Durable clinical benefit was achieved by nine patients and was not achieved by 20 patients. Blood samples were analyzed 3 weeks after the start of treatment (second dose) and 6 weeks after the start of treatment. General study outcomes and caveats: Because the sample size was small (n of about 29) and many of the analyses were exploratory, the results are meant to be hypothesis-generating. At 3 weeks after the start of treatment, tumor-associated TCR clones in peripheral blood had expanded more in patients with durable benefit (n ≈ 24, p = 0.022). A pretreatment peripheral blood TCR clonality below the median was linked to improved progression-free and overall survival.

Each PCR received spiked-in synthetic TCR analog templates so that absolute template abundance could be estimated from read counts. TCRbeta CDR3 regions were amplified from genomic DNA with bias-controlled V and J gene primers using the immunoSEQ assay. Sequencing of rearranged TCRbeta segments was done at approximately 20X coverage. In the authors' own workflow: Sequencing errors were corrected by clustering and CDR3s were annotated against IMGT to assign V, D and J genes. Downstream analyses used only productive TCRbeta rearrangements, leaving out any out-of-frame or stop-codon sequences. To compute clonality, Shannon entropy was normalized by the log of the number of unique productive sequences and then subtracted from one. Clones differing between time points or between blood and tumor were identified by Fisher's exact test with Benjamini-Hochberg correction at adjusted p below 0.01. TCRdb took this table from immuneACCESS and kept in-frame rearrangements with V and J called. Such tables lack part of the clones; where checked against another copy, unresolved V genes explain under half of the gap, and the rest is unexplained. Clone size and V and J calls were adopted from that table, with D and trimming inferred from the DNA. This sample lists 60,000 or so clones; approximately 80% were detected once. The top ten constitute approximately 4% of the sample.

A cohort of 25 to 30 patients with locally advanced or metastatic urothelial carcinoma, treated at Memorial Sloan Kettering on a trial protocol, was included. Peripheral blood mononuclear cells were collected pretreatment and during treatment, with between 1 and 8 total time points obtained per patient. The Qiagen DNeasy Blood extraction kit was used to purify genomic DNA from total PBMCs and tumor samples. PBMCs were collected pretreatment and during treatment and were isolated and stored as previously described. The sequencing here drew on PBMCs, taken around atezolizumab (anti-PD-L1) treatment. This clonotype was obtained from a man aged 70 or older with urothelial cancer. The chain is assembled from TRBV18 and TRBJ2-7; 7 of the junction bases match TRBD1. CDR3 reads: CASCNSGTDTYEQYF. In nucleotide form, the sequence is TGTGCCAGCTGCAACTCCGGGACAGACACCTACGAGCAGTACTTC.